This TCR beta chain was captured by sequencing in a study of blood T cell repertoires in COVID-19. Germline CDR1 reads MNHEY; CDR2 reads SVGAGI. This CDR3 comprises 15 residues. Germline trimming cut 5 bases from V and 7 bases from J; bases unmatched to any gene: 6. The table came from immunoSEQ multiplex PCR; TCRdb's copy has only in-frame clones and leaves some out. The table includes approximately 490,000 clones, approximately 91% detected once. The receptor was derived from an older woman who had recovered from COVID-19. This chain links TRBV6-5 with TRBJ2-2, with 11 positions matching TRBD1. Material: PBMCs or T cells enriched from blood (not recorded which). CDR3 bases: TGTGCCAGCAGTCCGGACAGGGGGCTTAGCGGGGAGCTGTTTTTT. It yields the protein CASSPDRGLSGELFF.